The next 13 T cell receptor beta chains were all read from a single sample in a study of T-cell reconstitution after alpha-beta-depleted transplantation in children. Using unique molecular identifiers, the investigators prepared the TCRbeta library. TCRdb reanalysed the PCR reads using MiXCR and keeps one entry per CDR3 protein. The sample consists of hundreds of thousands of distinct CDR3 sequences, roughly a tenth of them appearing once. Specimen: PBMCs from the stem cell graft donor, collected from the stem cell graft. These receptor sequences come from a human donor who donated a stem cell graft to a child with acute myeloid leukemia.

The V and J genes are TRBV6-5 and TRBJ1-1; tentative D call: TRBD1 (5 bases). The CDR3 covers 13 residues. Germline V gene sequence: CDR1 MNHEY, CDR2 SVGAGI. The germline V and J ends were trimmed by 6 bases and 1 base, with 9 bases remaining between them. This CDR3 reads CASRGGGNTEAFF. The CDR3 DNA sequence: TGTGCCAGCAGGGGGGGGGGGAACACTGAAGCTTTCTTT.

This clonotype was observed a handful of times. The gene calls are TRBV6-2 or TRBV6-3 and TRBJ2-7; TRBD1 matches at 9 bases. The CDR3 length is 13 residues. Germline values: CDR1 MNHEY, CDR2 SVGEGT. V gave up 7 bases and J gave up 0 bases; unmatched junction bases: 1. CDR3 nucleotide sequence: TGTGCCAGCAACAGGGGGCTCTCCTACGAGCAGTACTTC. Amino acid sequence: CASNRGLSYEQYF.

The J gene is TRBJ2-7, the V gene TRBV29-1; D perhaps matches TRBD2 (6 bases). Trimming pared 6 bases from V and 4 bases from J, leaving 16 bases between. CDR1 is SQVTM and CDR2 is ANQGSEA in the germline V gene. The CDR3 totals 13 residues. The chain's CDR3 is CSVTRGVGYEQYF. Here the CDR3 DNA reads TGCAGCGTGACTAGGGGAGTGGGTTACGAGCAGTACTTC.

This clonotype was detected only a few times. The genes are TRBV6-1 and TRBJ2-1, with D perhaps TRBD2 (5 bases). Trimming stripped 4 bases from V and 12 bases from J, with 13 bases between. The CDR3 consists of 12 residues. CDR1 and CDR2 from the germline V gene are MNHNS and SASEGT. CDR3 DNA sequence: TGTGCCAGCAGTGTTGGAGGTTCAGGGCAGTTCTTC. Translating gives CASSVGGSGQFF.

At least ten counts were recorded for this clonotype. V and J are TRBV12-3 or TRBV12-4 and TRBJ2-4; either TRBD1 or TRBD2 may supply D (5 bases each). V lost 6 bases to trimming and J lost 8 bases, with 23 bases between them. The CDR3 contains 16 residues. For the CDR3, the DNA is TGTGCCAGCAGCGACATTAGGTCAGGGAGCGGATACATTCAGTACTTC. Residues: CASSDIRSGSGYIQYF.

In its sample, this clonotype was seen many times. The V call is TRBV29-1, the J call TRBJ2-2; 10 bases line up with TRBD2. Trimming at V came to 6 bases and at J to 7 bases, leaving 17 bases not matched to a gene. This CDR3 contains 17 residues. Germline V gene sequence: CDR1 SQVTM, CDR2 ANQGSEA. In DNA form, the CDR3 reads TGCAGCGTCCGAAGTAGGAAGCGGGAGGGCCTGGACGGGGAGCTGTTTTTT. This translates into CSVRSRKREGLDGELFF.

This clonotype was counted between two and nine times. This chain connects TRBV20-1 to TRBJ1-5; 9 bases are shared with TRBD1. The V segment lost 3 bases and the J segment 6 bases; nucleotides outside the gene matches: 12. The CDR3 totals 16 residues. The germline CDR1 and CDR2 sequences are DFQATT and SNEGSKA (reference sequence). DNA of the CDR3: TGCAGTGCTAGTACCCCGGGACAGGGAGGTATTCAGCCCCAGCATTTT. It encodes CSASTPGQGGIQPQHF.

This clonotype has more than one count but fewer than ten. This chain uses TRBV15 with TRBJ2-3, with 10 bases matching TRBD2. V was pared by 1 base and J by 1 base, with 8 bases of the junction left unmatched. The V gene's germline CDR1 is LNHNV and CDR2 YYDKDF (reference sequence). CDR3 length equals 18 residues. In DNA, the CDR3 is TGTGCCACCAGCAGAGGTCGGGCCGGGACTAGCGGCACAGATACGCAGTATTTT. This codes for CATSRGRAGTSGTDTQYF.

J is TRBJ2-6 and V is TRBV6-1; D may be TRBD1 (6 bases). In germline, CDR1 is MNHNS, CDR2 SASEGT. This CDR3 contains 15 residues. V dropped 7 bases and J dropped 0 bases, with 10 bases sitting between them. CDR3: CASKDRSSGANVLTF. For the CDR3, the DNA is TGTGCCAGCAAGGACAGAAGCTCTGGGGCCAACGTCCTGACTTTC.

Note on this clonotype: This may be a read error: a much more frequent sequence differs by one nucleotide. The gene calls are TRBV20-1 and TRBJ2-1; no clear D. V lost 3 bases, J lost 2 bases, and 5 bases lay in between. The CDR3 length is 12 residues. Germline V gene data show CDR1 as DFQATT and CDR2 as SNEGSKA (reference sequence). CDR3 loop: CSASRPYNEQFF. CDR3 nucleotides: TGCAGTGCTAGTCGCCCCTACAATGAGCAGTTCTTC.

Many counts were recorded for this clonotype. V usage is TRBV29-1 and J usage is TRBJ2-1, with TRBD1 as a possible D gene (6 bases). CDR1 is SQVTM and CDR2 is ANQGSEA in the germline V gene. Trimming took off 8 bases at V and 3 bases at J, with 17 bases between the two ends. CDR3 length equals 14 residues. This CDR3 reads CSTALGTNYNEQFF. Written as DNA, the CDR3 is TGCAGCACTGCCCTTGGGACAAACTACAATGAGCAGTTCTTC.

This clonotype was detected many times. This chain links TRBV29-1 with TRBJ2-7, with 9 positions matching TRBD1. V lost 5 bases, J lost 3 bases, and 5 bases stayed unmatched. This CDR3 has 13 amino acids. CDR1 and CDR2 (germline): SQVTM, ANQGSEA. CDR3 amino acids: CSVKGQGLYEQYF. For the CDR3, the DNA is TGCAGCGTTAAGGGACAGGGCCTCTACGAGCAGTACTTC.

This clonotype was recorded at least ten times. This rearrangement joins TRBV5-1 to TRBJ2-7, with 12 bases that match TRBD2. V shed 3 bases and J 0 bases; nucleotides not matched to a gene: 4. Germline V CDR1 and CDR2: SGHRS, YFSETQ. The CDR3 spans 16 residues. The CDR3 is CASSYLTSGSSYEQYF. The CDR3 DNA follows: TGCGCCAGCAGCTACTTGACTAGCGGGAGCTCCTACGAGCAGTACTTC.